Listed below are T cell receptor beta chains from one sample, sequenced in a study of shared clonotypes between healthy human individuals. Sequencing used immunoSEQ multiplex PCR; TCRdb keeps in-frame clones, though not all of them. Among over a million clones listed, approximately 78% were seen once. The sequencing sample was made of memory CD4+ T cells from PBMCs. The receptors were sampled from a man aged 18 to 35 in good health. Some clones in this sample may be carry-over from other donors' samples. Each CDR3 is given with its conserved first and last residue. D genes are given only for firm matches. Where a row states a size, it is once, few, many or the class of an expanded clone; other rows omit it.

TRBJ1-2 | - | TRBV6-5 | once | CASSYSGRGAYYGYTF | TGTGCCAGCAGTTACTCGGGGAGAGGGGCCTACTATGGCTACACCTTC
TRBJ2-7 | TRBD2 | TRBV28 | few | CASSYQGGLAGKLPYEQYF | TGTGCCAGCAGCTACCAGGGGGGGCTAGCGGGGAAGCTGCCCTACGAGCAGTACTTC
TRBJ2-5 | - | TRBV18 | - | CASSPRQQETQYF | TGTGCCAGCTCACCAAGGCAGCAAGAGACCCAGTACTTC
TRBJ2-7 | TRBD2 | TRBV5-1 | - | CASSLGLAGYYEQYF | TGCGCCAGCAGCTTGGGCTTAGCGGGATACTACGAGCAGTACTTC
TRBJ2-7 | - | TRBV2 | - | CASRGQTGPYEQYF | TGTGCCAGCAGAGGTCAAACAGGGCCCTACGAGCAGTACTTC
TRBJ1-2 | TRBD1 | TRBV5-1 | - | CASSLDRGIGYTF | TGCGCCAGCAGCTTGGACAGGGGAATTGGCTACACCTTC
TRBJ2-7 | TRBD2 | TRBV28 | - | CASGRDSTYEQYF | TGTGCCAGCGGGAGGGACTCAACCTACGAGCAGTACTTC
TRBJ1-2 | TRBD1 | TRBV28 | - | CASTPGGRDCTF | TGTGCCAGCACCCCAGGGGGTCGGGATTGCACCTTC
TRBJ2-7 | TRBD1 | TRBV30 | - | CAWSQYGTDLRF | TGTGCCTGGAGTCAATATGGGACAGACCTCAGGTTC
TRBJ2-3 | - | TRBV5-4 | - | CASGTGGTSTDTQYF | TGTGCCAGCGGAACAGGTGGGACTAGCACAGATACGCAGTATTTT
TRBJ2-3 | TRBD2 | TRBV27 | - | CASSPGLAGGFLTDTQYF | TGTGCCAGCAGTCCGGGACTAGCGGGAGGGTTCCTCACAGATACGCAGTATTTT
TRBJ2-5 | - | TRBV2 | - | CASRGPGGGETQYF | TGTGCCAGCAGAGGACCTGGGGGAGGCGAGACCCAGTACTTC
TRBJ2-5 | - | TRBV2 | once | CASSPRGAGKETQYF | TGTGCCAGCAGTCCGCGGGGTGCCGGGAAAGAGACCCAGTACTTC
TRBJ2-2 | - | TRBV29-1 | - | CSVEIILNTGELFF | TGCAGTGTAGAAATTATCTTGAACACCGGGGAGCTGTTTTTT
TRBJ2-2 | - | TRBV29-1 | - | CSVDSFFGGELFF | TGCAGCGTCGACAGTTTTTTCGGCGGGGAGCTGTTTTTT
TRBJ1-3 | - | TRBV28 | - | CAGGSSGNTIYF | TGTGCGGGCGGATCCTCTGGAAACACCATATATTTT
TRBJ1-1 | TRBD1 | TRBV2 | - | CASPDRGGEGTEAFF | TGTGCCAGCCCAGACAGGGGCGGGGAGGGCACTGAAGCTTTCTTT
TRBJ2-3 | TRBD2 | TRBV18 | few | CASSRGSSGGSGTDTQYF | TGTGCCAGCTCCCGGGGGTCTAGCGGGGGATCTGGCACAGATACGCAGTATTTT
TRBJ2-1 | TRBD1 | TRBV27 | - | CASSRDRGQGSEQFF | TGTGCCAGCAGTAGAGACAGGGGGCAGGGGTCTGAGCAGTTCTTC
TRBJ1-1 | TRBD1 | TRBV18 | - | CASLGQGQNTEAFF | TGTGCCAGCTTGGGACAGGGGCAAAACACTGAAGCTTTCTTT
TRBJ2-1 | - | TRBV30 | - | CAWSFGEQFF | TGTGCCTGGAGTTTCGGGGAGCAGTTCTTC
TRBJ2-5 | - | TRBV7-9 | once | CASSLEQGRLETQYF | TGTGCCAGCAGCTTAGAGCAGGGGCGGCTGGAGACCCAGTACTTC
TRBJ2-2 | TRBD2 | TRBV5-1 | - | CASGLAGVFTGELFF | TGCGCCAGCGGCCTAGCGGGAGTGTTTACCGGGGAGCTGTTTTTT
TRBJ2-5 | - | TRBV7-3 | once | CASSLVGGEETQYF | TGTGCCAGCAGCTTAGTGGGCGGTGAAGAGACCCAGTACTTC
TRBJ1-2 | TRBD1 | TRBV7-3 | - | CASSSGDRVYGYTF | TGTGCCAGCAGCTCTGGGGACAGGGTCTATGGCTACACCTTC
TRBJ2-7 | TRBD2 | TRBV7-3 | - | CASSPRGESYEQYF | TGTGCCAGCAGCCCCCGGGGGGAGTCCTACGAGCAGTACTTC
TRBJ2-5 | TRBD1 | TRBV12-5 | - | CASGQTGAETQYF | TGTGCTAGTGGTCAGACAGGGGCGGAGACCCAGTACTTC
TRBJ2-5 | TRBD1 | TRBV5-1 | - | CASSLLGPLTGEETQYF | TGCGCCAGCAGCTTGTTGGGCCCGCTTACAGGGGAAGAGACCCAGTACTTC
TRBJ1-1 | - | TRBV9 | - | CASSPVGRGGNTEAFF | TGTGCCAGCAGCCCAGTCGGGCGAGGGGGGAACACTGAAGCTTTCTTT
TRBJ1-2 | - | TRBV28 | - | CASSLRREGSGYTF | TGTGCCAGCAGTTTACGCCGAGAGGGTAGTGGCTACACCTTC
TRBJ1-2 | - | TRBV19 | - | CASSMAIGGSYGYTF | TGTGCCAGTAGTATGGCTATAGGAGGTAGCTATGGCTACACCTTC
TRBJ1-3 | - | TRBV7-6 | - | CASSTGAFSGNTIYF | TGTGCCAGCAGCACGGGGGCCTTCTCTGGAAACACCATATATTTT
TRBJ1-4 | - | TRBV7-9 | - | CASSPIRTAGNEKLFF | TGTGCCAGCAGCCCCATCCGGACAGCAGGGAATGAAAAACTGTTTTTT